This T cell receptor (beta chain) was identified during a study of early T cells in non-severe SARS-CoV-2 infection. This CDR3 contains 11 residues. Germline V gene sequence: CDR1 SQVTM, CDR2 ANQGSEA. V trimming: 6 bases; J trimming: 8 bases; junction bases outside the gene matches: 4. Unique molecular identifiers (one per individual cDNA molecule) were attached. TCRdb re-analysed the 5' RACE reads in MiXCR, keeping a single row per CDR3 protein. The table has roughly 70,000 distinct CDR3 sequences, around 13% seen once. This clonotype has a handful of counts. The origin of this receptor is an adult who was a healthcare worker with PCR-confirmed SARS-CoV-2 infection or an uninfected control (not recorded which). Material: whole blood. V and J are TRBV29-1 and TRBJ2-1; TRBD2 matches 7 bases. CDR3 bases: TGCAGCGTCGCGGGAGTCTATGAGCAGTTCTTC. This sequence encodes CSVAGVYEQFF.